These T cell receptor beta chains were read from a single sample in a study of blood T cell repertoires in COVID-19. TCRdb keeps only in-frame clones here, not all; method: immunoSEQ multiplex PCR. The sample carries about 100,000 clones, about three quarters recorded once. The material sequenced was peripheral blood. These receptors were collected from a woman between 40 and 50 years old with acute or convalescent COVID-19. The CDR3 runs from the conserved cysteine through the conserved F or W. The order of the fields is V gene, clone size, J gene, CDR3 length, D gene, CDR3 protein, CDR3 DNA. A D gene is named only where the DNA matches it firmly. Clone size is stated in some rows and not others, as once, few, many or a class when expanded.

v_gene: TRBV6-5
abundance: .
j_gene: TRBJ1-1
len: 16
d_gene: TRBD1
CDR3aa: CASSFWQGQGDTEAFF
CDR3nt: TGTGCCAGCAGTTTTTGGCAAGGACAGGGTGACACTGAAGCTTTCTTT

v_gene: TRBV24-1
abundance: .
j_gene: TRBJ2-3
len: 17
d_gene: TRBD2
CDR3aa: CATSDWSSGGAKDTQYF
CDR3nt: TGTGCCACCAGTGATTGGAGTAGCGGGGGGGCTAAAGATACGCAGTATTTT

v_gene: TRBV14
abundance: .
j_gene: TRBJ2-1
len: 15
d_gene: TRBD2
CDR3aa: CASSRTGGPYNEQFF
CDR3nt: TGTGCCAGCAGCAGAACGGGGGGGCCGTACAATGAGCAGTTCTTC

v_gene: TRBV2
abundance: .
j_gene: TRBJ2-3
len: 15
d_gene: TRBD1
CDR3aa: CASSPGQRFTDTQYF
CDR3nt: TGTGCCAGCAGTCCGGGACAGAGATTCACAGATACGCAGTATTTT

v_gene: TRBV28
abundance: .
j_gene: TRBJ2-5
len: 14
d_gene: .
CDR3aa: CASSLDQGGETQYF
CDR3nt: TGTGCCAGCAGTTTGGACCAGGGCGGCGAGACCCAGTACTTC

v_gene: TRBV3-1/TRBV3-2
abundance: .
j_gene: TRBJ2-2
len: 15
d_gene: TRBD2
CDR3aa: CASSHWRGGAGELFF
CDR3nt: TGTGCCAGCAGCCATTGGCGGGGGGGCGCCGGGGAGCTGTTTTTT

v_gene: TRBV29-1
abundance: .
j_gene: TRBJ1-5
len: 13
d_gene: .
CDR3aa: CSVSQNSNQPQHF
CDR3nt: TGCAGCGTTTCGCAGAATAGCAATCAGCCCCAGCATTTT

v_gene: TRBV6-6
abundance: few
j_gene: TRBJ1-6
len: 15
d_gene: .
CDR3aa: CASSDEGLGNSPLHF
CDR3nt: TGTGCCAGCAGTGACGAGGGTTTGGGTAATTCACCCCTCCACTTT

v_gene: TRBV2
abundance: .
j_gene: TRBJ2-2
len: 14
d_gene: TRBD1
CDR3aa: CASSYTGDTGELFF
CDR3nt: TGTGCCAGCAGCTATACAGGGGACACCGGGGAGCTGTTTTTT

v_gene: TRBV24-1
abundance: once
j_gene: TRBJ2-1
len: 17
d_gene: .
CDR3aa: CATSDSRAGSSYNEQFF
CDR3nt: TGTGCCACCAGTGATTCGAGGGCGGGGAGCTCCTACAATGAGCAGTTCTTC

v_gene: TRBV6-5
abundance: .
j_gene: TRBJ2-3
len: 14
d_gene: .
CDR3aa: CASRLFIEADTQYF
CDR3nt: TGTGCCAGCCGACTATTCATTGAGGCAGATACGCAGTATTTT

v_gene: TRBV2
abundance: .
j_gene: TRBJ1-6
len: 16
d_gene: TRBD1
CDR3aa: CASSAPGQGYNSPLHF
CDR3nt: TGTGCCAGCAGTGCCCCGGGACAGGGCTATAATTCACCCCTCCACTTT

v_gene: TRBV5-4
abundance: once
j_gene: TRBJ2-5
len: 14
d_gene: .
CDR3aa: CASSLESGQETQYF
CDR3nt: TGTGCCAGCAGCTTGGAGTCAGGTCAAGAGACCCAGTACTTC